The clone carrying this T cell receptor (beta chain) has ten or more counts. Its antigen is still unknown. Trimming took off 0 bases at V and 7 bases at J, with 8 bases between the two ends. Germline CDR1 reads SGHRS; CDR2 reads YFSETQ. The CDR3 extends over 14 amino acids. 5'RACE template switching added a universal primer site and UMIs to TCR cDNA. A single record per CDR3 protein comes from TCRdb applying MiXCR to the 5' RACE reads. The table includes 120,000 to 150,000 distinct CDR3 sequences, 7% to 9% detected once. This entry belongs to a study of T cells after yellow fever vaccination. Study-wide background: SMART-Seq v4 Ultra Low Input served to prepare low-cell-number fractions. General study findings and limits: Clonotypes shared by both compartments, CD4 and CD8, made up a small share.

The chain carries TRBV5-1 and TRBJ1-6, with D tentatively TRBD1 (5 bases). This sample comprised CD4+ T cells sorted from PBMCs, obtained 5 days after the yellow fever booster vaccination. The receptor's source is a man in his thirties or forties who received the YFV17D yellow fever vaccine. The CDR3 nucleotides are TGCGCCAGCAGCTTGGCCGGGGGGAATTCACCCCTCCACTTT. It codes for CASSLAGGNSPLHF.